The next 18 T cell receptor beta chains were all read from a single sample in a study of CD8 T cells in ankylosing spondylitis. TCRdb re-analysed the 5' RACE reads in MiXCR, keeping a single row per CDR3 protein. The sample records roughly 230,000 distinct CDR3 sequences, over 7% being singletons. The specimen sequenced was blood, either unsorted or a sorted T cell fraction (not recorded which). The receptor source for this set is a female donor with ankylosing spondylitis or in good health (not recorded which).

In its sample, this clonotype was seen a few times. V usage is TRBV7-2 and J usage is TRBJ2-7; possible D gene TRBD2, 6 bases. V was trimmed by 5 bases and J by 11 bases, leaving 22 bases between them. The germline gives CDR1 SGHTA, CDR2 FQGNSA. The CDR3 spans 14 residues. The CDR3 here is CASSGAGPNLVKYF. As DNA, the CDR3 is TGTGCCAGCAGCGGTGCGGGACCGAACCTTGTGAAGTACTTC.

Note on this clonotype: One base away lies a much larger clone, so this may be a sequencing read error. The chain joins TRBV5-1 to TRBJ2-1; perhaps D is TRBD1 or TRBD2 (7 bases each). CDR1 is SGHRS and CDR2 is YFSETQ in the germline V gene. The V gene lost 9 bases and the J gene lost 2 bases, with 12 bases spanning the gap. CDR3 size: 13 residues. The CDR3 loop reads CATAGGAYNEQFF. The CDR3 region has the DNA TGCGCCACAGCAGGGGGGGCCTACAATGAGCAGTTCTTC.

A single count supports this clonotype. It may be a read error: a sequence one base away is much more abundant. The V call is TRBV5-5, the J call TRBJ2-1; D not resolved. This CDR3 has 15 amino acids. V was trimmed by 4 bases and J by 8 bases, leaving 19 bases between them. In germline, CDR1 is SGHKS, CDR2 YYEKEE (reference sequence). In nucleotides, the CDR3 is TGTGCCAGCAGCCCGACCCAAGGAGTCCGGGATGAGCAGTTCTTC. Its translation: CASSPTQGVRDEQFF.

This clonotype was detected ten times or more. The rearrangement uses TRBV5-6 and TRBJ1-3, with unresolved D. The CDR3 extends over 14 amino acids. V was shortened by 0 bases and J by 2 bases, with 6 bases between the two germline ends. Germline V gene lookup returns CDR1 SGHDT and CDR2 YYEEEE. The DNA for the CDR3 is TGTGCCAGCAGCTTGGGGAGGGCTGGAAACACCATATATTTT. Its translation is CASSLGRAGNTIYF. The entire variable domain, with the rest obtained from reference TRBV5-6 and TRBJ1-3, is as follows: DAGVTQSPTHLIKTRGQQVTLRCSPKSGHDTVSWYQQALGQGPQFIFQYYEEEERQRGNFPDRFSGHQFPNYSSELNVNALLLGDSALYLCASSLGRAGNTIYFGEGSWLTVV.

This clonotype was observed a few times. V and J are TRBV6-2 or TRBV6-3 and TRBJ2-7, with 8 nucleotides matching TRBD2. Germline CDR1 MNHEY, CDR2 SVGEGT. The CDR3 consists of 13 residues. The J segment lost 5 bases and the V segment lost 8 bases, leaving 8 bases of the junction unmatched. The CDR3 spells CASGAGVTNEQYF. The CDR3 DNA reads as TGTGCCAGCGGAGCGGGAGTTACGAACGAGCAGTACTTC.

This clonotype was counted once. A read error is possible here, since a much larger clone lies one base away. This chain joins TRBV9 and TRBJ1-1; 7 bases align to TRBD1. The length of the CDR3 is 15 residues. Per the germline V gene, CDR1 is SGDLS and CDR2 is YYNGEE. CDR3 in amino acids: CGSSIGTEMGTEAFF. As DNA, the CDR3 is TGTGGCAGCAGCATAGGGACAGAGATGGGCACTGAAGCTTTCTTT.

Ten or more counts support this clonotype. The chain couples TRBV29-1 to TRBJ2-5, with D perhaps matching TRBD2 (6 bases). Germline loops: CDR1 SQVTM, CDR2 ANQGSEA. The CDR3 is made up of 14 amino acids. V lost 4 bases, J lost 3 bases, and 15 bases lay in between. DNA for the CDR3: TGCAGCGTTGGGGAGCGGGCCTGGGAAGAGACCCAGTACTTC. The encoded protein is CSVGERAWEETQYF.

This clonotype was detected ten times or more. The chain has TRBV7-8 and TRBJ2-2; possible D gene TRBD2, 6 bases. This CDR3 is 16 amino acids long. Germline loops: CDR1 SGHVS, CDR2 FQNEAQ. Trimming cost V 1 base and J 6 bases, with 15 bases left between them. CDR3 bases: TGTGCCAGCAGCTTAGAGGGGCCGCGCGGGGCCGGGGAGCTGTTTTTT. This encodes CASSLEGPRGAGELFF.

This clonotype was seen a handful of times. The rearrangement links TRBV6-2 or TRBV6-3 to TRBJ1-4; D gene uncertain. CDR3 length: 14 amino acids. V was pared by 7 bases and J by 8 bases, with 17 bases between. CDR1 MNHEY and CDR2 SVGEGT come from the germline V gene. The CDR3 sequence: CASTLPARREKLFF. The CDR3 nucleotides are TGTGCCAGCACACTGCCCGCTCGGAGGGAAAAACTGTTTTTT.

Remarks on this clonotype: One junction end disagrees with the germline gene, perhaps due to a read error. The rearrangement joins TRBV27 to TRBJ1-4, with D unclear. The CDR3 loop spans 14 amino acids. Germline V CDR1 and CDR2: MNHEY, SMNVEV (reference sequence). CDR3: CALAKTATNEKLLF. For the CDR3, the DNA is TGTGCCTTGGCTAAAACCGCAACTAATGAAAAACTGCTTTTT.

Many counts were recorded for this clonotype. The chain combines TRBV7-3 with TRBJ2-2; 12 bases are shared with TRBD2. In germline, CDR1 is SGHTA, CDR2 FQGTGA. J was trimmed by 4 bases and V by 5 bases; bases with no gene match: 5. The CDR3 extends over 16 amino acids. Here the CDR3 reads CASSLGLAGSTGELFF. CDR3 coding DNA: TGTGCCAGCAGCCTCGGACTAGCGGGAAGCACCGGGGAGCTGTTTTTT.

There are many counts of this clonotype. The J gene is TRBJ2-2, the V gene TRBV29-1; D unclear. Germline CDR1 SQVTM, CDR2 ANQGSEA. Between the trimmed V and J ends, which lost 5 bases and 4 bases, there was a span of 8 bases. The CDR3 length is 12 residues. The CDR3 DNA reads TGCAGCGTTTCGGCCGGCACCGGGGAGCTGTTTTTT. Its translation is CSVSAGTGELFF.

This clonotype was picked up many times. The V call is TRBV20-1, the J call TRBJ2-5, with D perhaps being TRBD1 or TRBD2 (6 bases each). Trimming removed 4 bases from V and 5 bases from J, with 17 bases in between. The germline CDR1 and CDR2 sequences are DFQATT and SNEGSKA (reference sequence). CDR3 length: 14 residues. CDR3 DNA: TGCAGTGCTACCGAGGGGGGAGGAAGGGAGACCCAGTACTTC. Its translation: CSATEGGGRETQYF.

This clonotype was counted at least ten times. The rearrangement uses TRBV12-3 or TRBV12-4 and TRBJ1-5; tentative D call: TRBD1 (6 bases). The V end lost 6 bases, the J end lost 7 bases, and 16 bases lay between the germline ends. This CDR3 is 14 amino acids long. The CDR3 reads CASSPHREGQPQHF. In nucleotides, the CDR3 is TGTGCCAGCAGCCCGCACAGGGAGGGCCAGCCCCAGCATTTT.

This clonotype was detected ten times or more. The CDR3 region is CASGSSGSWDNEQFF. DNA of the CDR3: TGTGCCAGCGGTTCCAGCGGGAGCTGGGACAATGAGCAGTTCTTC. This chain links TRBV7-8 with TRBJ2-1; 8 positions agree with TRBD2. Germline values: CDR1 SGHVS, CDR2 FQNEAQ. V was clipped by 8 bases and J by 5 bases; unmatched bases: 11. The CDR3 length is 15 residues.

This clonotype appeared many times. This sequence joins TRBV29-1 and TRBJ2-5; D is undetermined. This CDR3 is 12 amino acids long. V dropped 4 bases and J dropped 2 bases, with 8 bases sitting between them. Germline V gene lookup returns CDR1 SQVTM and CDR2 ANQGSEA. The CDR3 loop is CSVASGQETQYF. The DNA for the CDR3 is TGCAGCGTTGCGAGTGGGCAAGAGACCCAGTACTTC.

The V call is TRBV7-9, the J call TRBJ2-5, with D unclear. The germline V gene has CDR1 SEHNR and CDR2 FQNEAQ (reference sequence). The ends were cut back, 5 bases at V and 4 bases at J, with 8 bases in the middle. This CDR3 is 12 amino acids long. The CDR3 here is CASSPRIETQYF. In nucleotides, the CDR3 is TGTGCCAGCAGCCCCAGGATAGAGACCCAGTACTTC.

The chain employs TRBV7-2 and TRBJ2-3; 9 nucleotides match TRBD2. V shed 2 bases and J 3 bases; nucleotides not matched to a gene: 6. CDR1 is SGHTA and CDR2 is FQGNSA in the germline V gene. This CDR3 is built from 16 residues. The CDR3 loop reads CASSLRAGGGTDTQYF. The CDR3 nucleotides are TGTGCCAGCAGCTTACGAGCGGGAGGAGGGACAGATACGCAGTATTTT.